This TCR beta chain derives from a study of blood T cell repertoires in COVID-19. Across the whole study: The United States, Italy and Spain provided the acute and convalescent COVID-19 samples. PBMCs, B-cell-depleted T cells, or T cells provided the cDNA or gDNA that made up the material.

Unmatched junction bases numbered 4, after V lost 3 bases and J lost 3 bases. This CDR3 is built from 14 residues. Germline values: CDR1 WNHNN, CDR2 SYGVQD (reference sequence). Repertoires were generated with immunoSEQ multiplex PCR, while TCRdb's copy carries only in-frame clones and drops some. Here the sample spans approximately 200,000 clones, 90% to 95% being singletons. Seattle enrolled patients during active infection and tracked them longitudinally. The sequence was collected from a man aged 25-45 years with COVID-19, enrolled during active disease. Sequencing used peripheral blood. The rearrangement joins TRBV10-1 to TRBJ2-7, with 8 positions matching TRBD1. CDR3 in DNA: TGCGCCAGCAGTGACTTTGGACAGGGCTACGAGCAGTACTTC. Amino acids: CASSDFGQGYEQYF.